This section outlines one T cell receptor (beta chain) sequence together with its context. Its target is not known. The data derive from a study of cytomegalovirus exposure and HLA in healthy donors. About the study: Among the approximately 400 genotyped donors, just over 80% were placed in the Caucasian-associated ancestry cluster.

Regarding the study as a whole: What TCR beta sequences reportedly achieved was accurate prediction of HLA-A and HLA-B alleles in most subjects.

There are 14 residues in the CDR3. The V and J ends lost 7 bases and 6 bases respectively, with 19 bases between them. CDR1 is LNHDA, CDR2 SQIVND, per germline (reference sequence). The study ran its PCR with 60 Vbeta and 13 Jbeta primers. Clones were sequenced by immunoSEQ multiplex PCR, and TCRdb holds only the in-frame ones, with some missing. Listed are some 120,000 clones; around 3.5% falls within the top ten. At collection, donors were nominally healthy, but unrecorded immune exposures were probable. The chain uses TRBV19 and TRBJ2-7; D perhaps matches TRBD2 (5 bases). The specimen was PBMCs. The sequence came from a man aged 25 to 40 in good health and CMV-seronegative. CDR3 amino acids: CASKVGTPGSEQYF. DNA for the CDR3: TGTGCCAGTAAGGTCGGCACTCCGGGGTCCGAGCAGTACTTC.